This T cell receptor beta chain was observed in a study of beta chain features in type 1 diabetes (dated by TCRdb to the late 2010s). At the level of the whole study: Patients and healthy donors did not differ in mean age, gender distribution, total cell number or subset yield. A total of under 140,000,000 sorted cells were examined across all samples, and the number of cells per subset was strongly correlated with RNA yield. In the study, recently diagnosed type 1 diabetes patients and matched healthy donors were compared on the TCRB repertoires of their sorted circulating CD4+ T cell subsets. Regulatory and stem cell-like memory subsets were isolated from only 8 patients and roughly eight healthy donors, whereas naive and central memory subsets came from all 30 or so donors.

Study-level results and caveats: Sequencing cDNA rather than genomic DNA could over-represent highly expressing activated cells, although activation and CD3 levels did not differ between groups. Shorter templates might be favored by PCR, yet because patient and control samples were amplified and corrected together, any such skew would affect both groups equally. At VDJ recombination sites, type 1 diabetes patients had fewer insertions and more deleted nucleotides, which implies abnormalities in thymic rearrangement. Naive, central memory and regulatory TCRB repertoires appeared to be more similar among patients than among healthy donors. Because small numbers of individuals were included in the HLA sub-analyses, any influence of HLA type on TCRB rearrangement was left unresolved. A moderate but significant shortening of TCRB CDR3 length was observed in type 1 diabetes patients in all four CD4+ subsets.

The High Capacity cDNA Reverse Transcription Kit was used to reverse transcribe all of the isolated RNA, meaning that expressed TCRB transcripts were what got sequenced. Deep immunoSEQ sequencing was performed on naive, central memory and regulatory T cell samples, with an average of around 3.4 million total reads per sample. Sorted cells were lysed in RLT buffer, and RNA was extracted using DNase-treated RNeasy Micro or Mini kits according to cell number. Each cell subset was processed separately to prevent cross-contamination, with patient and healthy donor samples processed together. The immunoSEQ multiplex PCR was used to amplify TCRB sequences from cDNA, generating 87-bp fragments that spanned the CDR3 region. The amplicons were sequenced using the Illumina HiSeq platform. The paper's data handling went like this. PCR bias was corrected computationally using synthetic template baselines, and reads within Hamming distance 2 were collapsed, with unmergeable singletons discarded. By aligning reads against IMGT, V, D and J genes, CDR3 length, and insertions or deletions at six rearrangement sites were assigned. Clonotype counts were normalized to sorted cell number within each subset before computing true diversity and Gini coefficients with the tcR R package. The overlap coefficient, calculated on TCRB nucleotide sequences, was used to quantify repertoire sharing. Out-of-frame TCRB sequences from naive cells were analyzed as a proxy for the pre-selection repertoire. TCRdb's version of the immuneACCESS table is confined to in-frame rearrangements and falls short of the full clone set. An unresolved V gene accounts for under half of the shortfall where checked; the remainder is of unknown origin. That table furnishes V, J and clone size, whereas the DNA furnished D and trimming. This sample comprises hundreds of thousands of clones, over 9.5% of them detected only once. The ten largest clones represent approximately 0.015% of the sample.

A single peripheral blood draw of around 100 mL on average was collected from each donor into heparinised tubes. Naive, central memory, regulatory and stem cell-like memory CD4+ T cells were sorted on a BD FACSAria II using a panel including CD45RO, CCR7, CD25, CD127, CD95 and CD27. Every sorted population had a purity above 95%. PBMCs were separated immediately by Lymphoprep density gradient centrifugation and were stained directly, without being cultured. Samples were stained and sorted in pairs, with one healthy donor and one patient per experiment, so that batch effects were minimized. About this clone itself: Its antigen is still unknown. One base away there is no much larger clone; base qualities are not given.

This clonotype was sampled from a man between 18 and 29 years old in good health. Sequencing was performed on naive CD4+ T cells from blood. This sample's cell subset or site label indicates: true naive CD4+ T cells.

The CDR3: CASSQQGGSYEQYF. The DNA sequence follows: TGTGCCAGCAGTCAACAGGGGGGTTCCTACGAGCAGTACTTC. The receptor chain draws on TRBV11-2 and TRBJ2-7, with 8 junctional bases fitting TRBD1. V is trimmed back by 6 bases and J by 1 base, and the junction contains 5 bases that no gene match accounts for. There are 14 amino acids in the CDR3, from cysteine to phenylalanine inclusive. This entry keeps only the CDR3 DNA: 42 bases, framed from base 1. Looking up the germline V gene yields CDR1 SGHAT and CDR2 FQNNGV.